This T cell receptor (beta chain) was documented in a study of beta chain features in type 1 diabetes. Study-wide background: Over all samples combined, 107,917,701 sorted cells were examined.

On this clone itself: Its antigen is unknown. Other DNA sequences in the same sample also yield this CDR3.

Averaging about 116 mL, one heparinised blood draw came from each individual donor. As every portion of the isolated RNA was reverse transcribed, the sequencing read expressed TCRB transcripts. Only in-frame clones appear in the TCRdb table, and some are missing; sequencing was by immunoSEQ multiplex PCR. The table records roughly 730,000 clones, under 15% of them present only once. V shed 6 bases and J 3 bases; nucleotides not matched to a gene: 4. The CDR3 spans 14 residues. CDR1 is SNHLY, CDR2 FYNNEI, per germline. Whole-study results and caveats: All four CD4+ subsets of Type 1 diabetes patients contained TCRB CDR3s that were moderately but significantly shorter. The question of HLA type influencing TCRB rearrangement was one that remained unresolved here.

The sequencing input was naive CD4+ T cells from blood. This chain links TRBV2 with TRBJ2-3; 9 nucleotides line up with TRBD1. The TCR sequence derives from a man aged 18 to 35 with type 1 diabetes. CDR3 loop: CASSPGQGTDTQYF. In DNA form, the CDR3 reads TGTGCCAGCAGCCCCGGACAGGGGACAGATACGCAGTATTTT.